Shown below are 29 T cell receptor beta chains from a single sample sequenced in a study of OX40 agonist ivuxolimab in advanced cancers. Using immunoSEQ multiplex PCR, the repertoire was profiled, and TCRdb retains in-frame clones only, with some absent. Here the sample spans some 70,000 clones, more than 65% being singletons. The source was CD4+ or CD8+ T cells sorted from blood, collected in a trial of the OX40 agonist ivuxolimab. The receptors shown here come from an adult with an advanced solid tumor such as melanoma, head and neck, liver or kidney cancer.

The genes are TRBV11-2 and TRBJ1-1; D gene unclear. This CDR3 spans 15 amino acids. Germline CDR1 reads SGHAT; CDR2 reads FQNNGV. The germline V and J ends were trimmed by 1 base and 1 base, with 10 bases remaining between them. In nucleotides, the CDR3 is TGTGCCAGCAGCTTAGCCTCCGGTACGAACACTGAAGCTTTCTTT. Translation gives CASSLASGTNTEAFF.

This rearrangement joins TRBV19 to TRBJ2-2; D tentatively reads TRBD1 or TRBD2 (6 bases each). Germline assignment: CDR1 LNHDA and CDR2 SQIVND (reference sequence). The ends were cut back, 4 bases at V and 2 bases at J, with 17 bases in the middle. The CDR3 sequence is 17 residues long. CDR3 protein: CASSNSWGAINTGELFF. As DNA, the CDR3 is TGTGCCAGTAGTAACTCGTGGGGGGCTATCAACACCGGGGAGCTGTTTTTT.

This chain links TRBV4-3 with TRBJ2-5, with 7 bases lining up with TRBD1. The ends lost 4 bases at V and 5 bases at J; junction bases unmatched: 7. Germline V gene lookup returns CDR1 LGHNA and CDR2 YSLEER. The CDR3 runs 14 residues. CDR3 nucleotide sequence: TGCGCCAGCAGCCCTATGACAGGGAGTGAGACCCAGTACTTC. Amino acid sequence: CASSPMTGSETQYF.

J is TRBJ2-2 and V is TRBV27; 8 bases match TRBD1. Germline V CDR1 and CDR2: MNHEY, SMNVEV (reference sequence). This CDR3 comprises 17 residues. V lost 2 bases, J lost 3 bases, and 8 bases stayed unmatched. The DNA for the CDR3 is TGTGCCAGCAGTTTAAGGGACAGGAAGTATGACACCGGGGAGCTGTTTTTT. Its protein product is CASSLRDRKYDTGELFF.

The CDR3 loop reads CASSGTGEETQYF. CDR3 DNA: TGCGCCAGCAGTGGGACAGGGGAAGAGACCCAGTACTTC. This chain connects TRBV10-2 to TRBJ2-5; 9 nucleotides match TRBD1. Unmatched junction bases numbered 0, after V lost 4 bases and J lost 3 bases. This CDR3 has 13 residues. Germline CDR1 is WSHSY and CDR2 is SAAADI.

The rearrangement uses TRBV11-1 and TRBJ1-2; TRBD1 might be the D (6 bases). Germline CDR1 and CDR2: SGHAT and FQDESV (reference sequence). The germline V and J ends were trimmed by 2 bases and 7 bases, with 14 bases remaining between them. The length of the CDR3 is 14 residues. The CDR3 spells CASSLPGAVGGYTF. CDR3 nucleotides: TGTGCCAGCAGCTTACCAGGGGCAGTCGGTGGCTACACCTTC.

V and J are TRBV7-9 and TRBJ1-4; D not resolved. This CDR3 is 13 amino acids long. V was cut by 8 bases and J by 0 bases, with 7 bases left in between. Germline values: CDR1 SEHNR, CDR2 FQNEAQ (reference sequence). DNA of the CDR3: TGTGCCAGCTCGGCAACAACTAATGAAAAACTGTTTTTT. It encodes CASSATTNEKLFF. Full variable domain (outside the CDR3, taken from reference TRBV7-9 and TRBJ1-4): DTGVSQNPRHKITKRGQNVTFRCDPISEHNRLYWYRQTLGQGPEFLTYFQNEAQLEKSRLLSDRFSAERPKGSFSTLEIQRTEQGDSAMYLCASSATTNEKLFFGSGTQLSVL.

The chain joins TRBV6-5 to TRBJ1-6, with D tentatively TRBD1 (5 bases). CDR3 length: 15 amino acids. V was pared by 0 bases and J by 13 bases, with 16 bases between. CDR1 and CDR2 (germline): MNHEY, SVGAGI. CDR3 in amino acids: CASSYSMGLKAPLHF. The CDR3 DNA is TGTGCCAGCAGTTACTCGATGGGACTCAAAGCCCCCCTCCACTTT.

This clone was found once. This chain links TRBV6-1 with TRBJ1-4, with D hard to call. The germline V gene has CDR1 MNHNS and CDR2 SASEGT. There are 12 residues in the CDR3. V was cut by 2 bases and J by 10 bases, with 8 bases left in between. The CDR3 is CASSEHLRKLFF. The CDR3 DNA follows: TGTGCCAGCAGTGAACACCTGAGAAAACTGTTTTTT.

The chain joins TRBV6-1 to TRBJ1-5; TRBD1 matches 9 bases. CDR3 length equals 17 residues. The J segment lost 5 bases and the V segment lost 4 bases, leaving 12 bases of the junction unmatched. Germline CDR1 MNHNS, CDR2 SASEGT. CDR3 loop: CASSGSQQGAGDQPQHF. The CDR3 DNA reads TGTGCCAGCAGTGGGTCCCAACAGGGGGCGGGGGATCAGCCCCAGCATTTT.

This clone was counted a single time. This sequence joins TRBV28 and TRBJ2-3; TRBD2 is a possible D gene (6 bases). Trimming took 7 bases from V and 7 from J, leaving 12 bases between them. The CDR3 runs 12 residues. Germline V gives CDR1 MDHEN, CDR2 SYDVKM. This CDR3 is CASIGGKHTQYF. The CDR3, as DNA: TGTGCCAGCATCGGAGGGAAGCATACGCAGTATTTT.

The chain joins TRBV7-2 to TRBJ1-6; TRBD1 matches 7 bases. J lost 11 bases, V lost 4 bases, and 5 bases had no gene match. Per the germline V gene, CDR1 is SGHTA and CDR2 is FQGNSA. CDR3 length equals 13 residues. CDR3 DNA sequence: TGTGCCAGCAGCTCATCGGACAGGCCACCCCTCCACTTT. This translates into CASSSSDRPPLHF.

V and J are TRBV5-1 and TRBJ1-1; D is uncertain. Germline V gene lookup returns CDR1 SGHRS and CDR2 YFSETQ. This CDR3 contains 16 residues. Trimming cost V 2 bases and J 4 bases, with 18 bases left between them. In nucleotides, the CDR3 is TGCGCCAGCAGCTTTACCGATCCAGGACGGGGCACTGAAGCTTTCTTT. Translating it yields CASSFTDPGRGTEAFF.

V usage is TRBV7-2 and J usage is TRBJ2-1; either TRBD1 or TRBD2 may supply D (5 bases each). V was clipped by 2 bases and J by 2 bases, with 10 bases between them. This CDR3 is 15 amino acids long. The V gene's germline CDR1 is SGHTA and CDR2 FQGNSA. The DNA of the CDR3 is TGTGCCAGCAGCTTAAGGGACGGAACCTACAATGAGCAGTTCTTC. Residues: CASSLRDGTYNEQFF.

The J gene is TRBJ2-5, the V gene TRBV7-8; TRBD1 might be the D (6 bases). The J call may be incorrect, as the DNA end agrees better with TRBJ2-7. The CDR3 length is 14 residues. Germline lookup yields CDR1 SGHVS and CDR2 FQNEAQ. The CDR3 nucleotides are TGTGCCAGCAGCTCCGGGACACAGCCCTACGAGCAGTACTTC. Protein sequence: CASSSGTQPYEQYF.

The V and J genes are TRBV9 and TRBJ2-5; 12 positions agree with TRBD2. Unmatched junction bases numbered 13, after V lost 0 bases and J lost 1 base. The CDR3 runs 20 residues. CDR1 and CDR2 from the germline V gene are SGDLS and YYNGEE. CDR3 sequence: CASSVGLGTSGGYSQETQYF. The CDR3 DNA sequence: TGTGCCAGCAGCGTAGGGCTTGGAACTAGCGGGGGGTATAGCCAAGAGACCCAGTACTTC.

The chain has TRBV9 and TRBJ2-1; TRBD2 aligns across 7 bases. The V gene's germline CDR1 is SGDLS and CDR2 YYNGEE. The CDR3 has 14 amino acids. V gave up 6 bases and J gave up 6 bases; unmatched junction bases: 9. The CDR3 DNA follows: TGTGCCAGCACCCCCCGGGACTATAGCAATGAGCAGTTCTTC. Amino acid sequence: CASTPRDYSNEQFF.

This chain connects TRBV6-6 to TRBJ1-1; no clear D. This CDR3 region has 14 residues. CDR1 is MNHNY, CDR2 SVGAGI, per germline (reference sequence). V dropped 4 bases and J dropped 7 bases, with 16 bases sitting between them. CDR3 region: CASSLDRERSEAFF. Written as DNA, the CDR3 is TGTGCCAGCAGTTTGGACCGTGAGAGGAGTGAAGCTTTCTTT.

The chain uses TRBV7-9 and TRBJ1-1; D is uncertain. Between the trimmed V and J ends, which lost 5 bases and 4 bases, there was a span of 14 bases. Germline-derived CDR1 and CDR2 are SEHNR and FQNEAQ (reference sequence). The CDR3 runs 14 residues. Here the CDR3 DNA reads TGTGCCAGCAGCCTCGGTGGGGTTTTCACTGAAGCTTTCTTT. The encoded protein is CASSLGGVFTEAFF.

The chain joins TRBV5-1 to TRBJ1-2; maybe TRBD1 (5 bases). With 0 bases removed from V and 6 bases from J, the gap between germline ends came to 15 bases. Germline V gene lookup returns CDR1 SGHRS and CDR2 YFSETQ. The CDR3 consists of 15 residues. The CDR3, as DNA: TGCGCCAGCAGCTTGGGACAGACAACGACCCATGGCTACACCTTC. Its translation: CASSLGQTTTHGYTF.

Comments on this clone: One junction end does not reproduce the germline sequence, and a read error may be involved. This chain links TRBV7-7 with TRBJ2-1, with D possibly being TRBD2 (6 bases). This CDR3 has 16 residues. CDR1 is SSHAT and CDR2 is FNYEAQ in the germline V gene (reference sequence). Here the CDR3 DNA reads TGTGCTAGCAGCTTAGCGCTCGGACTACCTTACAATGAGCAGTTCTTC. It is translated as CASSLALGLPYNEQFF. The complete variable domain, with remaining parts taken from reference TRBV7-7 and TRBJ2-1, reads GAGVSQSPRYKVTKRGQDVTLRCDPISSHATLYWYQQALGQGPEFLTYFNYEAQPDKSGLPSDRFSAERPEGSISTLTIQRTEQRDSAMYRCASSLALGLPYNEQFFGPGTRLTVL.

The rearrangement links TRBV5-1 to TRBJ2-5; either TRBD1 or TRBD2 may fit D (5 bases each). The CDR3 extends over 15 amino acids. CDR1 SGHRS and CDR2 YFSETQ come from the germline V gene. V was trimmed by 3 bases and J by 2 bases, leaving 14 bases between them. CDR3 sequence: CASSWGRTRQETQYF. The CDR3 DNA reads as TGCGCCAGCAGCTGGGGCCGGACTCGACAAGAGACCCAGTACTTC.

The V call is TRBV7-3, the J call TRBJ2-1; the D gene is possibly TRBD2 (5 bases). Trimming cost V 1 base and J 3 bases, with 7 bases left between them. Germline V lookup: CDR1 SGHTA, CDR2 FQGTGA. CDR3 length: 14 residues. The CDR3 DNA is TGTGCCAGCAGCTTAAAAGCGGACTACAATGAGCAGTTCTTC. Translation gives CASSLKADYNEQFF. Complete variable domain (other parts from reference TRBV7-3 and TRBJ2-1): GAGVSQTPSNKVTEKGKYVELRCDPISGHTALYWYRQSLGQGPEFLIYFQGTGAADDSGLPNDRFFAVRPEGSVSTLKIQRTERGDSAVYLCASSLKADYNEQFFGPGTRLTVL.

This clone showed up just a few times. The J gene is TRBJ2-3, the V gene TRBV9, with 16 bases identical to TRBD2. V dropped 1 base and J dropped 5; count of bases not matched to a gene: 10. Per germline, CDR1 SGDLS and CDR2 YYNGEE. This CDR3 has 19 amino acids. CDR3 sequence reads: CASSVYPGLAGGVQDTQYF. The DNA for the CDR3 is TGTGCCAGCAGCGTATATCCGGGACTAGCGGGGGGGGTGCAAGATACGCAGTATTTT. The whole variable domain, filled in from reference TRBV9 and TRBJ2-3, reads DSGVTQTPKHLITATGQRVTLRCSPRSGDLSVYWYQQSLDQGLQFLIQYYNGEERAKGNILERFSAQQFPDLHSELNLSSLELGDSALYFCASSVYPGLAGGVQDTQYFGPGTRLTVL.

This clone was seen only a few times. The genes are TRBV7-2 and TRBJ2-1, with D possibly called TRBD1 or TRBD2 (5 bases each). This CDR3 is built from 12 residues. Germline-derived CDR1 and CDR2 are SGHTA and FQGNSA. V dropped 2 bases and J dropped 15 bases, with 14 bases sitting between them. In DNA form, the CDR3 reads TGTGCCAGCAGCTTACTACGGGACCGCCGGTTCTTC. Protein product: CASSLLRDRRFF.

CDR3 nucleotide sequence: TGTGCCAGCAGCACGCTGCCGGGACAGGCCGTCTATGGCTACACCTTC. Translated, it gives CASSTLPGQAVYGYTF. This chain connects TRBV9 to TRBJ1-2; 8 bases map to TRBD1. The V segment lost 4 bases and the J segment 4 bases; nucleotides outside the gene matches: 12. The germline CDR1 and CDR2 sequences are SGDLS and YYNGEE. The CDR3 totals 16 residues.

The chain has TRBV7-9 and TRBJ1-1, with D possibly being TRBD1 (5 bases). This CDR3 comprises 16 residues. Trimming took 0 bases from V and 4 from J, leaving 15 bases between them. The germline CDR1 and CDR2 sequences are SEHNR and FQNEAQ (reference sequence). This CDR3 reads CASSLAWGPSVTEAFF. CDR3 in DNA: TGTGCCAGCAGCTTAGCGTGGGGCCCCAGCGTCACTGAAGCTTTCTTT.

The rearrangement uses TRBV6-6 and TRBJ2-5; 9 bases line up with TRBD1. CDR3 length: 14 amino acids. Trimming cost V 6 bases and J 5 bases; bases outside gene matches: 7. Germline V gene data show CDR1 as MNHNY and CDR2 as SVGAGI (reference sequence). DNA of the CDR3: TGTGCCAGCAGGACGACAGGGGGGTACGAGACCCAGTACTTC. Translated, it gives CASRTTGGYETQYF.

The chain employs TRBV7-3 and TRBJ2-1; D is perhaps TRBD1 (5 bases). Germline V gives CDR1 SGHTA, CDR2 FQGTGA. The CDR3 length is 15 residues. The V and J ends lost 5 bases and 0 bases respectively, with 11 bases between them. The CDR3 region is CASSQGASSYNEQFF. CDR3 DNA: TGTGCCAGCAGCCAAGGGGCCTCCTCCTACAATGAGCAGTTCTTC.